This entry concerns a single TCR beta chain. What it recognizes is unknown. The source of the sample is a study of T cells in localized non-small cell lung cancer. Study-wide points: One tumor region alone was sequenced, and heterogeneity therefore remains possible. Tumor showed lower T cell clonality than uninvolved adjacent lung, where it was highest.

The assay was immunoSEQ multiplex PCR, and TCRdb's table has in-frame clones only and misses some. The sample carries under 40,000 clones, about nine tenths recorded once. The CDR3 loop spans 15 amino acids. Germline V gene data show CDR1 as LNHDA and CDR2 as SQIVND (reference sequence). With 1 base removed from V and 5 bases from J, the gap between germline ends came to 14 bases. The receptor comes from a man aged 40-75 years with stage III lung adenocarcinoma. The chain uses TRBV19 and TRBJ1-1; no reliable D call. The sequencing here drew on peripheral blood mononuclear cells, taken before any cancer treatment. The CDR3 protein is CASSIGGIRTTEAFF. CDR3 DNA: TGTGCCAGTAGTATAGGAGGCATAAGAACAACTGAAGCTTTCTTT.